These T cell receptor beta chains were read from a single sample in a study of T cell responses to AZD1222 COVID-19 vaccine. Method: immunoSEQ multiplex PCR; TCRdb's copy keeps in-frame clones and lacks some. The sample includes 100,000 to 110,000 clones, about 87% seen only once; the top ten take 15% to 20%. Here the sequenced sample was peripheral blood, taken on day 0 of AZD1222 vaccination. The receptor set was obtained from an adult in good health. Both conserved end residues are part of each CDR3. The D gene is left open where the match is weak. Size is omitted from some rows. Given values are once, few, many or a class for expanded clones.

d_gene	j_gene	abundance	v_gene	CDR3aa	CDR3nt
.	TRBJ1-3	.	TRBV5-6	CASSLVGNTIYF	TGTGCCAGCAGCTTGGTTGGAAACACCATATATTTT
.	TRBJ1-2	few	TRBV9	CASSVGYSPDYGYTF	TGTGCCAGCAGCGTAGGCTACAGTCCCGATTATGGCTACACCTTC
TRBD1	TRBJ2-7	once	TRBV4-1	CASSQEGQAYEQYF	TGCGCCAGCAGCCAAGAGGGACAGGCCTACGAGCAGTACTTC
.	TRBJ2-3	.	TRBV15	CATSREASDTDTQYF	TGTGCCACCAGCAGAGAGGCTAGCGACACAGATACGCAGTATTTT
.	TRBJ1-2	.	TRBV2	CASSRGGYGYTF	TGTGCCAGCAGCCGGGGAGGCTATGGCTACACCTTC
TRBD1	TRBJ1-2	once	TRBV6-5	CASGIKGAGYGYTF	TGTGCCAGCGGTATTAAGGGGGCGGGGTATGGCTACACCTTC
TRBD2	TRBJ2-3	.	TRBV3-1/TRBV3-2	CASSDRLAGDTQYF	TGTGCCAGCAGCGATAGACTAGCAGGAGATACGCAGTATTTT
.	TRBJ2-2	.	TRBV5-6	CASSLRRKNTGELFF	TGTGCCAGCAGCTTGAGGAGAAAAAACACCGGGGAGCTGTTTTTT
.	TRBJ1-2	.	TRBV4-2	CASSPGNYGYTF	TGTGCCAGCAGCCCGGGAAACTATGGCTACACCTTC
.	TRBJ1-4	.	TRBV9	CASSGAPGEKLFF	TGTGCCAGCAGCGGCGCCCCGGGGGAAAAACTGTTTTTT
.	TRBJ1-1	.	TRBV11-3	CASSPRRNTEAFF	TGTGCCAGCAGCCCCCGGAGGAACACTGAAGCTTTCTTT
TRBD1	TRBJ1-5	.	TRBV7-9	CASSPGGGQPQHF	TGTGCCAGCAGCCCAGGGGGCGGTCAGCCCCAGCATTTT
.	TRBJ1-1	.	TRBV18	CASSPLRTEAFF	TGTGCCAGCTCACCGCTAAGGACTGAAGCTTTCTTT
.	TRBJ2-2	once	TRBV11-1	CASSLFRTGELFF	TGTGCCAGCAGCTTATTCAGGACCGGGGAGCTGTTTTTT
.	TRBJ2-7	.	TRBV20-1	CSASQSYEQYF	TGCAGTGCTAGCCAGAGCTACGAGCAGTACTTC
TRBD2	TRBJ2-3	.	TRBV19	CASSAILAGSTDTQYF	TGTGCCAGTAGTGCGATACTAGCGGGGAGCACAGATACGCAGTATTTT
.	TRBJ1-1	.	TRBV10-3	CAISGTLLGTEAFF	TGTGCCATCAGCGGCACCCTCCTAGGGACTGAAGCTTTCTTT
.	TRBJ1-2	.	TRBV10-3	CAIPGEGAHLNGYTF	TGTGCCATCCCCGGGGAAGGGGCGCACCTTAATGGCTACACCTTC
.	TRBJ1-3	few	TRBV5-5	CASSFSLIMEYSGNTIYF	TGTGCCAGCAGCTTCTCCTTGATTATGGAGTACTCTGGAAACACCATATATTTT
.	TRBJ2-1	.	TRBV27	CASSLLPRTNEQFF	TGTGCCAGCAGTTTACTTCCTAGAACGAATGAGCAGTTCTTC
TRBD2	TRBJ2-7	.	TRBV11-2	CASSLDMRGLPNFYEQYF	TGTGCCAGCAGCTTAGATATGAGGGGACTACCAAATTTCTACGAGCAGTACTTC
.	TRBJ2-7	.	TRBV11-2	CASSLVARAGSEQYF	TGTGCCAGCAGCTTAGTGGCGCGGGCTGGGTCCGAGCAGTACTTC
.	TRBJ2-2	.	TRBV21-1	CASSKERGQSNTGELFF	TGTGCCAGCAGCAAAGAGAGGGGGCAGTCGAACACCGGGGAGCTGTTTTTT
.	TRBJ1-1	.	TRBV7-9	CASGPLGGNTEAFF	TGTGCCAGCGGACCTTTGGGGGGGAACACTGAAGCTTTCTTT
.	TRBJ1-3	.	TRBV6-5	CASNGEPGNTIYF	TGTGCCAGCAATGGCGAACCTGGAAACACCATATATTTT
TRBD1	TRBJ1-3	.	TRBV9	CASSERLDRGNTIYF	TGTGCCAGCAGCGAACGATTGGACAGGGGAAACACCATATATTTT
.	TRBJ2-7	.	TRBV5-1	CASSLRDSYEQYF	TGCGCCAGCAGCCTCAGGGATTCCTACGAGCAGTACTTC
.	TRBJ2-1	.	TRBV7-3	CASSLSGTLALGEQFF	TGTGCCAGCAGCTTAAGCGGGACTCTAGCGCTCGGTGAGCAGTTCTTC
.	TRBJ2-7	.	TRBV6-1	CASSESWATYEQYF	TGTGCCAGCAGTGAATCCTGGGCTACCTACGAGCAGTACTTC